This TCR beta chain stems from a study of somatic mutations in cytotoxic T cells in rheumatoid arthritis. TCRdb's table, derived via immunoSEQ multiplex PCR, lists solely in-frame clones and lacks some. Here the sample spans around 19,000 clones, 74% being singletons. The clonotype was recovered from a man aged 55 to 70 in good health. Sequenced material: CD8+ T cells sorted from blood.

The CDR3 DNA is TGTGCCAGCAGCGCGGGGATCAAGGCGGCCAACGTCCTGACTTTC. This sequence encodes CASSAGIKAANVLTF. The chain combines TRBV9 with TRBJ2-6; maybe TRBD2 (5 bases). The CDR3 consists of 15 residues. Germline V CDR1 and CDR2: SGDLS, YYNGEE. V was cut by 3 bases and J by 6 bases, with 13 bases left in between.